The clone carrying this T cell receptor (beta chain) turned up a few times. Its cognate antigen is unknown. This entry belongs to a study of T cell repertoires in cytomegalovirus infection. Study details: An indication of both CMV infection and matching HLA type came from public TCR beta signatures. Whole-study findings and limits: Using cumulative public TCR beta family frequency, the authors identified those who carried CMV together with the relevant HLA.

Each CDR3 protein is one row after TCRdb ran MiXCR on the reads. The sample consists of around 130,000 distinct CDR3 sequences, 20% to 30% of them appearing once. The TCR was taken from a human donor in good health (CMV status not recorded). Some clones in this sample may be carry-over from other donors' samples. The sample taken for sequencing was PBMCs, sequenced either directly or after in vitro stimulation (not recorded which).

The CDR3 sequence is CASSLGVRSYNEQFF. The DNA for the CDR3 is TGTGCCAGCAGCTTGGGGGTCCGCTCCTACAATGAGCAGTTCTTC. The chain has TRBV11-2 and TRBJ2-1, with D perhaps TRBD1 or TRBD2 (5 bases each). Trimming pared 3 bases from V and 0 bases from J, leaving 9 bases between. The CDR3 extends over 15 amino acids. Germline V CDR1 and CDR2: SGHAT, FQNNGV.